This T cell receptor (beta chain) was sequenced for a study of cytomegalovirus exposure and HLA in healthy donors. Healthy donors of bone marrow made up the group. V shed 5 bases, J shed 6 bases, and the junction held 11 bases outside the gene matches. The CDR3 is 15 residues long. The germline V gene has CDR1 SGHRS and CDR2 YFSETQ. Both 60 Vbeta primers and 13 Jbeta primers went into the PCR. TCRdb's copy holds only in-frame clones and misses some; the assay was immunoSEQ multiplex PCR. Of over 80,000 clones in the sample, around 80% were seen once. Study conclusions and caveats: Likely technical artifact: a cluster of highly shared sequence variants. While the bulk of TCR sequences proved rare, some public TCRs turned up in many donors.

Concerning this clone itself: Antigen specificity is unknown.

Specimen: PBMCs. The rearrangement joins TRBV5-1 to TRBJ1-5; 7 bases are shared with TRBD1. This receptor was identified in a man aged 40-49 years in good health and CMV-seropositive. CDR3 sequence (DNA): TGCGCCAGCAGGGAGACAGGGCATGAAGGTCAGCCCCAGCATTTT. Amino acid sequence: CASRETGHEGQPQHF.